This TCR beta chain came from a study of blood T cell repertoires in COVID-19. Overall study context: Material from acute and convalescent COVID-19 was sourced from the United States, Italy and Spain. The cDNA or gDNA used as material had been derived from T cells, B-cell-depleted T cells, or PBMCs.

TCRdb's copy holds only in-frame clones and misses some; the assay was immunoSEQ multiplex PCR. This table has more than 200,000 clones, more than 75% appearing once. Material: peripheral blood. This TCR came from a woman aged 60 to 75 with COVID-19, enrolled during active disease.

CDR3 protein: CASSPMVRSYEQYF. In DNA, the CDR3 is TGTGCCAGCAGCCCCATGGTCAGATCTTACGAGCAGTACTTC. V usage is TRBV3-1 (or the pseudogene TRBV3-2) and J usage is TRBJ2-7; D gene ambiguous. This CDR3 is built from 14 residues. V gave up 4 bases and J gave up 4 bases, with 14 bases separating them. Germline loops: CDR1 LGHDT, CDR2 YNNKEL (reference sequence).